Each of the 17 T cell receptor beta chains below was sequenced from the same sample in a study of blood T cells in healthy people across ages. Primed by a sample-barcoded 5' primer and a J-beta primer mix, a second PCR proceeded for about 6 to 12 cycles. TCRdb re-derived calls from the 5' RACE reads in MiXCR, one entry per CDR3 protein. The sample holds hundreds of thousands of distinct CDR3 sequences, about 53% seen once. The sample comprised blood. The origin of the receptors is a man in his fifties or sixties in good health.

The CDR3 here is CSAMRGNEQFF. The CDR3 DNA follows: TGCAGTGCTATGAGGGGGAATGAGCAGTTCTTC. The chain couples TRBV20-1 to TRBJ2-1, with D tentatively TRBD1 (6 bases). The CDR3 length is 11 residues. Germline V gene data show CDR1 as DFQATT and CDR2 as SNEGSKA (reference sequence). Trimming pared 4 bases from V and 7 bases from J, leaving 8 bases between.

The V call is TRBV7-7, the J call TRBJ2-5, with D uncertain. V dropped 2 bases and J dropped 2 bases, with 12 bases sitting between them. The CDR3 is 15 residues long. The germline gives CDR1 SSHAT, CDR2 FNYEAQ (reference sequence). CDR3 sequence reads: CASSLSPIGQETQYF. CDR3 coding DNA: TGTGCCAGCAGCTTAAGTCCTATTGGGCAAGAGACCCAGTACTTC.

This clonotype was picked up one time. The chain joins TRBV5-5 to TRBJ2-1; D possibly corresponds to TRBD1 (5 bases). V lost 5 bases and J lost 8, with 20 bases in between. Germline CDR1 SGHKS, CDR2 YYEKEE (reference sequence). There are 15 residues in the CDR3. CDR3 in DNA: TGTGCCAGCAGGGAACTGGGGCTACAAGGGGATGAGCAGTTCTTC. Its protein product is CASRELGLQGDEQFF.

This chain joins TRBV20-1 and TRBJ2-1; 8 nucleotides align to TRBD2. With V trimmed by 3 bases and J by 0 bases, 1 base remained unmatched. Germline CDR1 is DFQATT and CDR2 is SNEGSKA (reference sequence). The CDR3 extends over 14 amino acids. The CDR3 region has the DNA TGCAGTGCTAGTGGGACTAGCTCCTACAATGAGCAGTTCTTC. Translating it yields CSASGTSSYNEQFF.

The chain combines TRBV6-2 or TRBV6-3 with TRBJ1-2, with D possibly matching TRBD1 (6 bases). CDR1 and CDR2 (germline): MNHEY, SVGEGT. CDR3 length: 13 residues. The germline V and J ends were trimmed by 6 bases and 3 bases, with 11 bases remaining between them. CDR3 sequence (DNA): TGTGCCAGCAGCTGGGACACGTACTATGGCTACACCTTC. Amino acid sequence: CASSWDTYYGYTF.

The chain has TRBV29-1 and TRBJ2-3; D is perhaps TRBD1 (5 bases). Trimming left V 8 bases short and J 6 bases short, with 15 bases between. Germline V CDR1 and CDR2: SQVTM, ANQGSEA. This CDR3 comprises 12 residues. CDR3 nucleotide sequence: TGCAGCCTCGAGGCAGGGTTCGATACGCAGTATTTT. Its protein is CSLEAGFDTQYF.

The J gene is TRBJ2-6, the V gene TRBV6-6; no firm D call. Trimming took 8 bases from V and 2 from J, leaving 19 bases between them. Germline V gives CDR1 MNHNY, CDR2 SVGAGI (reference sequence). The length of the CDR3 is 17 residues. The CDR3 nucleotides are TGTGCCAGCGGTAAGGGCAGAGACCTAACTGGGGCCAACGTCCTGACTTTC. Amino acid sequence: CASGKGRDLTGANVLTF.

V and J are TRBV7-2 and TRBJ2-3; 8 bases match TRBD1. The germline CDR1 and CDR2 sequences are SGHTA and FQGNSA. This CDR3 has 14 amino acids. V lost 5 bases to trimming and J lost 4 bases; unmatched junction nucleotides: 5. DNA for the CDR3: TGTGCCAGCAGCGGTAGGACAGGGCCAGATACGCAGTATTTT. Translation gives CASSGRTGPDTQYF.

This clonotype was seen a few times. This may come from a read error, since a much larger clone is one base off. The chain is built from TRBV28 and TRBJ2-1; D is unresolved. Germline assignment: CDR1 MDHEN and CDR2 SYDVKM. The CDR3 has 12 amino acids. Trimming cost V 6 bases and J 13 bases, with 16 bases left between them. This CDR3 is CASSGVGETQFF. In nucleotides, the CDR3 is TGTGCCAGCAGCGGCGTTGGAGAGACCCAGTTCTTC. The full variable domain, with the rest looked up from reference TRBV28 and TRBJ2-1, is DVKVTQSSRYLVKRTGEKVFLECVQDMDHENMFWYRQDPGLGLRLIYFSYDVKMKEKGDIPEGYSVSREKKERFSLILESASTNQTSMYLCASSGVGETQFFGPGTRLTVL.

The chain carries TRBV25-1 and TRBJ2-1; D possibly matches TRBD1 or TRBD2 (5 bases each). Between the trimmed V and J ends, which lost 4 bases and 3 bases, there was a span of 7 bases. In germline, CDR1 is MGHDK, CDR2 SYGVNS. The CDR3 runs to 13 residues. CDR3 loop: CASSGGNYNEQFF. CDR3 bases: TGTGCCAGCAGTGGGGGGAACTACAATGAGCAGTTCTTC.

This clonotype was seen a handful of times. The J gene is TRBJ2-5, the V gene TRBV5-1, with 10 bases that match TRBD2. V dropped 4 bases and J dropped 7; count of bases not matched to a gene: 13. This CDR3 region has 16 residues. Germline V gene sequence: CDR1 SGHRS, CDR2 YFSETQ. The CDR3 loop is CASSAFAAGGPVTQYF. In nucleotides, the CDR3 is TGCGCCAGCAGCGCCTTCGCAGCGGGAGGGCCCGTGACCCAGTACTTC.

V is TRBV3-1 and J is TRBJ2-1, with TRBD1 identical over 7 bases. After removal of 1 base from V and 5 bases from J, the junction contained 5 bases not matched to a gene. Looked up from germline, CDR1 is LGHDT and CDR2 is YNNKEL (reference sequence). This CDR3 region has 15 residues. CDR3 nucleotide sequence: TGTGCCAGCAGCCAAGGAGGGGGCTGGGACAATGAGCAGTTCTTC. Translated, it gives CASSQGGGWDNEQFF.

The chain has TRBV6-5 and TRBJ2-1; possible D gene TRBD1, 5 bases. This CDR3 is built from 14 residues. Trimming cost V 4 bases and J 5 bases, with 12 bases left between them. In germline, CDR1 is MNHEY, CDR2 SVGAGI. The CDR3 reads CASSSDQGDNEQFF. The CDR3 DNA reads as TGTGCCAGCAGTTCCGACCAAGGGGACAATGAGCAGTTCTTC.

The rearrangement joins TRBV10-3 to TRBJ1-2; possibly TRBD1 for D (5 bases). This CDR3 region has 13 residues. Trimming cost V 11 bases and J 4 bases, with 17 bases left between them. Germline V gene data show CDR1 as ENHRY and CDR2 as SYGVKD. CDR3 residues: CAALGTDVYGYTF. The CDR3 region has the DNA TGTGCCGCCCTCGGGACGGATGTCTATGGCTACACCTTC.

The sample holds a few counts of this clonotype. This rearrangement joins TRBV20-1 to TRBJ1-4; no clear D gene. In germline, CDR1 is DFQATT, CDR2 SNEGSKA (reference sequence). V lost 3 bases to trimming and J lost 4 bases, with 12 bases between them. This CDR3 contains 14 residues. The CDR3: CSASRQKYNEKLFF. Here the CDR3 DNA reads TGCAGTGCTAGTAGGCAGAAGTATAATGAAAAACTGTTTTTT.

The J gene is TRBJ1-2, the V gene TRBV12-3 or TRBV12-4; D remains ambiguous. The CDR3 runs 14 residues. Trimming took 1 base from V and 8 from J, leaving 14 bases between them. CDR3 nucleotides: TGTGCCAGCAGTTTAGGGCAGGAGGCAACCGGCTACACCTTC. Its protein is CASSLGQEATGYTF.

V is TRBV6-2 or TRBV6-3 and J is TRBJ2-7, with TRBD1 as a possible D gene (5 bases). V lost 7 bases, J lost 1 base, and 14 bases lay in between. There are 14 residues in the CDR3. Germline V CDR1 and CDR2: MNHEY, SVGEGT. The CDR3 nucleotides read TGTGCCAGCAACGCAGGGCGTCTTTCCTACGAGCAGTACTTC. Translating gives CASNAGRLSYEQYF.